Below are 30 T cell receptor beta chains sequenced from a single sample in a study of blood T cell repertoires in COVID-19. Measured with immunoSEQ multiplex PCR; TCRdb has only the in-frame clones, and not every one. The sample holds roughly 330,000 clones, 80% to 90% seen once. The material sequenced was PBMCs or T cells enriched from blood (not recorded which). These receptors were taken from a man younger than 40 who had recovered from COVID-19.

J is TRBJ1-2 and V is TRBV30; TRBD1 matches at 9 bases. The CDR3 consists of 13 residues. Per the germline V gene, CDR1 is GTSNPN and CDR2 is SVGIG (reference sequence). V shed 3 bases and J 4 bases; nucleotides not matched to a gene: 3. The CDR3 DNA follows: TGTGCCTGGAGAACAGGGGGCAGCTATGGCTACACCTTC. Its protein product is CAWRTGGSYGYTF. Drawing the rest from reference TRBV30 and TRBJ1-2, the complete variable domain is SQTIHQWPATLVQPVGSPLSLECTVEGTSNPNLYWYRQAAGRGLQLLFYSVGIGQISSEVPQNLSASRPQDRQFILSSKKLLLSDSGFYLCAWRTGGSYGYTFGSGTRLTVV.

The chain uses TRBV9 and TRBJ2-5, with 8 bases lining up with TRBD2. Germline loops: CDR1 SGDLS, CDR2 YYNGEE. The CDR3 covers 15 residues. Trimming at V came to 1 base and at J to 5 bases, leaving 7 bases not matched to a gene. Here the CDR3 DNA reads TGTGCCAGCAGCGTATCCGGGGGGGCCGGGGAGACCCAGTACTTC. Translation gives CASSVSGGAGETQYF.

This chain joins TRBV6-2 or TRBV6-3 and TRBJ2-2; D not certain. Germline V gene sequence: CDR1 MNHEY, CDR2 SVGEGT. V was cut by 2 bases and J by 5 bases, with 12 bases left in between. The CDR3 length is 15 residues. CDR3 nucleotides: TGTGCCAGCAGTTACCTCATCGCGAGTACCGGGGAGCTGTTTTTT. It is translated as CASSYLIASTGELFF.

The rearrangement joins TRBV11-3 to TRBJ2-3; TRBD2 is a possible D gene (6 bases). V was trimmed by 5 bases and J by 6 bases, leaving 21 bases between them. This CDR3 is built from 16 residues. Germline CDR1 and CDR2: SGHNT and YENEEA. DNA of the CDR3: TGTGCCAGCAGCCATCGAGGGACTCGCGGGTCCGATACGCAGTATTTT. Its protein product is CASSHRGTRGSDTQYF.

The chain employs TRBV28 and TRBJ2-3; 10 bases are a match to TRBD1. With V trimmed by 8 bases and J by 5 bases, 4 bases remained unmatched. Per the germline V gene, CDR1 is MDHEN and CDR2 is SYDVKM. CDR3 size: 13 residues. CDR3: CASRQGAEDTQYF. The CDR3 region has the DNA TGTGCCAGCCGACAGGGGGCGGAAGATACGCAGTATTTT.

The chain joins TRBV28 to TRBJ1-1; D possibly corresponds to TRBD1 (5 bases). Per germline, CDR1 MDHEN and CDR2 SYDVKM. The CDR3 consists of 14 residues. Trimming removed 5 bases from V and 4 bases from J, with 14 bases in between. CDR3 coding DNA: TGTGCCAGCAGTCGCGCAAGGGGCATCACTGAAGCTTTCTTT. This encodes CASSRARGITEAFF.

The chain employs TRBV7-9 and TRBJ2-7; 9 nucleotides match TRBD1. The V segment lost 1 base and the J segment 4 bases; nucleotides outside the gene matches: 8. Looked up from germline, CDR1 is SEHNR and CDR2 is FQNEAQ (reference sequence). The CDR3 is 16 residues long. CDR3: CASSLVGTGRIYEQYF. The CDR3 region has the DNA TGTGCCAGCAGCTTAGTGGGGACAGGGAGGATATACGAGCAGTACTTC.

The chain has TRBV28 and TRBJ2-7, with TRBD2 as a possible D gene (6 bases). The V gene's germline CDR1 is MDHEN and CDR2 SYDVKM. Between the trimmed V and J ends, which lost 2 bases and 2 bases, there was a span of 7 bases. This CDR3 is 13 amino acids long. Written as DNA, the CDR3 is TGTGCCAGCAGTTTACCGGGGGCCTACGAGCAGTACTTC. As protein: CASSLPGAYEQYF.

CDR3 DNA: TGCGCCAGCAGCGGCATAGCGGGGGCACCTGAAGAGACCCAGTACTTC. Translation gives CASSGIAGAPEETQYF. The chain couples TRBV5-1 to TRBJ2-5; 9 bases map to TRBD2. CDR1 and CDR2 (germline): SGHRS, YFSETQ. This CDR3 spans 16 amino acids. V shed 4 bases, J shed 3 bases, and the junction held 10 bases outside the gene matches.

The CDR3 protein is CASSQITNGPQHF. The CDR3 coding sequence is TGCGCCAGCAGCCAAATAACTAATGGGCCCCAGCATTTT. This chain uses TRBV5-1 with TRBJ1-5, with no clear D. V was clipped by 4 bases and J by 9 bases, with 14 bases between them. Germline CDR1 and CDR2: SGHRS and YFSETQ. The CDR3 has 13 residues.

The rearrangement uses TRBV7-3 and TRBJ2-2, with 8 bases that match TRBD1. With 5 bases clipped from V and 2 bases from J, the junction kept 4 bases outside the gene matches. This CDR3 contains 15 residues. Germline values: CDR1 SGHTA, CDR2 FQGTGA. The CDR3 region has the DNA TGTGCCAGCAGCGGCACAGGGGGTAACACCGGGGAGCTGTTTTTT. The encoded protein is CASSGTGGNTGELFF.

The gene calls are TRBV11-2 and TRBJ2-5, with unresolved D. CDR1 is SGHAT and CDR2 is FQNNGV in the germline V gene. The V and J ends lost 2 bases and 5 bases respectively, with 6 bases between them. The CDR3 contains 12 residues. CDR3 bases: TGTGCCAGCAGCTTATCTACGGAGACCCAGTACTTC. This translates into CASSLSTETQYF.

CDR3 in DNA: TGTGCCAGCAGCCCACTCGGGGAGACCTATGGCTACACCTTC. It codes for CASSPLGETYGYTF. The chain has TRBV28 and TRBJ1-2; D is unclear. Germline V gene sequence: CDR1 MDHEN, CDR2 SYDVKM. The CDR3 sequence is 14 residues long. The V end was cut by 6 bases, the J end by 4 bases, with 15 bases between.

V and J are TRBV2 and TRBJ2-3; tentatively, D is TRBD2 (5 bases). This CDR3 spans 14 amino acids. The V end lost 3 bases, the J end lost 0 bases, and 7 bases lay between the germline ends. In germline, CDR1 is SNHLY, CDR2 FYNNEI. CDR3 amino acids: CASSEDSSTDTQYF. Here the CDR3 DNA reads TGTGCCAGCAGTGAGGACTCAAGCACAGATACGCAGTATTTT.

CDR3 sequence: CASSLGTGRLHYNSPLHF. CDR3 nucleotides: TGTGCCAGCAGCTTGGGGACAGGGAGACTTCATTATAATTCACCCCTCCACTTT. The chain employs TRBV5-5 and TRBJ1-6; 8 nucleotides match TRBD1. J gave up 4 bases and V 0 bases, and 9 bases lay outside the gene matches. The CDR3 totals 18 residues. Germline V gives CDR1 SGHKS, CDR2 YYEKEE (reference sequence).

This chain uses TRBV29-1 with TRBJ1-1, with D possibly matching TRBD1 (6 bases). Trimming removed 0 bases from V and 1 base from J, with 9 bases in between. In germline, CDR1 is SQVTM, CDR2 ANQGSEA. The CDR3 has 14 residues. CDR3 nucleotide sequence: TGCAGCGTTGAAGAGTTACAGGGGAACACTGAAGCTTTCTTT. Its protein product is CSVEELQGNTEAFF.

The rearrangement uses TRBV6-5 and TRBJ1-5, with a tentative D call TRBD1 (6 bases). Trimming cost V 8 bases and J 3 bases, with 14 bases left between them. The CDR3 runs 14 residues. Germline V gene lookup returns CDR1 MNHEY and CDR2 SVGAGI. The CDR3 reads CASRQQGPNQPQHF. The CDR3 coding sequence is TGTGCCAGCCGACAGCAGGGGCCCAATCAGCCCCAGCATTTT.

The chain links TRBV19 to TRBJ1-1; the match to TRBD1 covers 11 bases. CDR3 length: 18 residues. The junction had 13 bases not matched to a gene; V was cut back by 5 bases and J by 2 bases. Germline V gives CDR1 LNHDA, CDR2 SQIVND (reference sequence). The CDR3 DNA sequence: TGTGCCAGTAGTCCAAGAGCCCTGGGACAGGGGGTTAACACTGAAGCTTTCTTT. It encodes CASSPRALGQGVNTEAFF.

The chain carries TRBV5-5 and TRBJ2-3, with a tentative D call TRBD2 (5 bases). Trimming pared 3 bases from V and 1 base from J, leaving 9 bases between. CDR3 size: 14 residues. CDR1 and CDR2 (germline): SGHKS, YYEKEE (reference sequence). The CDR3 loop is CASSSGLGTDTQYF. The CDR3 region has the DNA TGTGCCAGCAGCTCTGGACTGGGCACAGATACGCAGTATTTT. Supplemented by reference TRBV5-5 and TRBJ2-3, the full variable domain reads DAGVTQSPTHLIKTRGQQVTLRCSPISGHKSVSWYQQVLGQGPQFIFQYYEKEERGRGNFPDRFSARQFPNYSSELNVNALLLGDSALYLCASSSGLGTDTQYFGPGTRLTVL.

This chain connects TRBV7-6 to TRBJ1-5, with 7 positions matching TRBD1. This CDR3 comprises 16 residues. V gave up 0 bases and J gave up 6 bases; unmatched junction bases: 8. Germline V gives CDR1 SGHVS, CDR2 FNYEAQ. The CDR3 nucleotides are TGTGCCAGCAGCTTAGCGCTACAGGGGCCTGGTCAGCCCCAGCATTTT. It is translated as CASSLALQGPGQPQHF.

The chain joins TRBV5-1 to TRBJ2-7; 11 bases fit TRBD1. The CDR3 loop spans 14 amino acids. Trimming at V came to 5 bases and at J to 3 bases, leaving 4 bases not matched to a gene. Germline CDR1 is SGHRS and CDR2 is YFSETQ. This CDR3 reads CASRDGTGGYEQYF. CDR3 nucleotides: TGCGCCAGCAGGGACGGGACAGGGGGCTACGAGCAGTACTTC.

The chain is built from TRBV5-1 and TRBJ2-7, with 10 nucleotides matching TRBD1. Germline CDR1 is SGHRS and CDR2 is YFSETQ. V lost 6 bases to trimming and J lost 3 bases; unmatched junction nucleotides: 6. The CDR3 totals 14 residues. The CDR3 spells CASTPDRGNYEQYF. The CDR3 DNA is TGCGCCAGCACCCCGGACAGGGGGAACTACGAGCAGTACTTC.

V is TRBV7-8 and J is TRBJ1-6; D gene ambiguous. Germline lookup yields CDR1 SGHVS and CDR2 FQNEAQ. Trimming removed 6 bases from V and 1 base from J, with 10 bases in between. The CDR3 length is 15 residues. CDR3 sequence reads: CASRTTGSYNSPLHF. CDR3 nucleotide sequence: TGTGCCAGCAGAACGACGGGGTCCTATAATTCACCCCTCCACTTT.

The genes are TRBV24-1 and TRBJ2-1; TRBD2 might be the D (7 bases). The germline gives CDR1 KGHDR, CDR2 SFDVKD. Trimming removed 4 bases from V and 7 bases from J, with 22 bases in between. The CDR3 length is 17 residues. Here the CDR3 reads CATSDPNREGLRNEQFF. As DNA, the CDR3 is TGTGCCACCAGTGACCCTAACAGGGAGGGGCTGAGGAATGAGCAGTTCTTC.

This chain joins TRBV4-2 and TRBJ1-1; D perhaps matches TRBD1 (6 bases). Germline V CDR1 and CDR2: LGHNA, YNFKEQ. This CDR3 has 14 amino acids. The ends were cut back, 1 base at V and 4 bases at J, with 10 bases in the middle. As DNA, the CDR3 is TGTGCCAGCAGCCAAGTACAGGGTGGCACTGAAGCTTTCTTT. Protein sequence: CASSQVQGGTEAFF.

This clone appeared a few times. Here the CDR3 reads CASSLLGDSTSLLNSPLHF. CDR3 DNA: TGTGCCAGCAGTTTATTGGGGGACAGCACCTCTTTACTTAATTCACCCCTCCACTTT. The V and J genes are TRBV28 and TRBJ1-6; 7 bases are a match to TRBD1. Germline CDR1 MDHEN, CDR2 SYDVKM. This CDR3 comprises 19 residues. With 1 base clipped from V and 6 bases from J, the junction kept 15 bases outside the gene matches.

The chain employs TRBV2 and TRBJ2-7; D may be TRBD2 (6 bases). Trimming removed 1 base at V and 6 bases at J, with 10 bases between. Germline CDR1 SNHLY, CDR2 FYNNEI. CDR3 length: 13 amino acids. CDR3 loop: CASSEGLEGEQYF. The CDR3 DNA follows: TGTGCCAGCAGTGAAGGTTTGGAGGGCGAGCAGTACTTC. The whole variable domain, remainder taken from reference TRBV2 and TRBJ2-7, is EPEVTQTPSHQVTQMGQEVILRCVPISNHLYFYWYRQILGQKVEFLVSFYNNEISEKSEIFDDQFSVERPDGSNFTLKIRSTKLEDSAMYFCASSEGLEGEQYFGPGTRLTVT.

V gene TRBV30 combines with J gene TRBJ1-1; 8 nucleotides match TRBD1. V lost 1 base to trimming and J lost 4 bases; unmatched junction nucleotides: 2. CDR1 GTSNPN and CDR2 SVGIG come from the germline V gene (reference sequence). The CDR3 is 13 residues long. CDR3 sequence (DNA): TGTGCCTGGAGTGGGGGGACAGGCACTGAAGCTTTCTTT. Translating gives CAWSGGTGTEAFF. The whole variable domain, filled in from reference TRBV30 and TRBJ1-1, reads SQTIHQWPATLVQPVGSPLSLECTVEGTSNPNLYWYRQAAGRGLQLLFYSVGIGQISSEVPQNLSASRPQDRQFILSSKKLLLSDSGFYLCAWSGGTGTEAFFGQGTRLTVV.

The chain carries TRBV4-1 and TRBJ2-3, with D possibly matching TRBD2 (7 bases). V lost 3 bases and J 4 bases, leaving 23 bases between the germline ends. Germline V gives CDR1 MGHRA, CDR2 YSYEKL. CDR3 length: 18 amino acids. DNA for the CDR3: TGCGCCAGCAGCCATCAAAGACCCTTGCGGGGGCCGCCAGATACGCAGTATTTT. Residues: CASSHQRPLRGPPDTQYF.

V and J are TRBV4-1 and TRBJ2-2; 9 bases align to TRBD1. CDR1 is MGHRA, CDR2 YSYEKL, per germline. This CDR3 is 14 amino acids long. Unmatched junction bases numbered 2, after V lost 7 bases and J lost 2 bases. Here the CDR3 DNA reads TGCGCCAGCAACAGGGGGCGAAACACCGGGGAGCTGTTTTTT. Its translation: CASNRGRNTGELFF.